A single sample gave rise to the 8 T cell receptor beta chains below, sequenced in a study of CD8 T cells in Susac syndrome. Reverse transcription of roughly 0.5 to 1 ug RNA was carried out with random hexamers. MiXCR, run by TCRdb on the immunoSEQ multiplex PCR reads, gives a single entry per CDR3 protein. The repertoire holds over 100,000 distinct CDR3 sequences, less than 97% seen once, with approximately 0.092% in the top ten. Sequenced material: CD4+ T cells from PBMCs. These receptors were collected from a human donor in good health.

V usage is TRBV5-1 and J usage is TRBJ2-5; either TRBD1 or TRBD2 may supply D (5 bases each). CDR3 size: 15 residues. Deletions cut 4 bases from V and 0 bases from J, with 13 bases between. CDR1 and CDR2 from the germline V gene are SGHRS and YFSETQ. CDR3 residues: CASSPGMGHQETQYF. The CDR3 coding sequence is TGCGCCAGCAGCCCCGGAATGGGACACCAAGAGACCCAGTACTTC.

The V gene is TRBV11-2, the J gene TRBJ1-4; possible D gene TRBD1, 6 bases. Germline assignment: CDR1 SGHAT and CDR2 FQNNGV. The CDR3 covers 15 residues. Deletions cut 5 bases from V and 0 bases from J, with 10 bases between. The CDR3 coding sequence is TGTGCCAGCAGCGCTCGGACAGCAACTAATGAAAAACTGTTTTTT. Its protein product is CASSARTATNEKLFF.

The V and J genes are TRBV29-1 and TRBJ2-5; D is perhaps TRBD2 (5 bases). V lost 3 bases, J lost 2 bases, and 13 bases lay in between. Germline V gives CDR1 SQVTM, CDR2 ANQGSEA. The CDR3 extends over 14 amino acids. The CDR3 DNA reads as TGCAGCGTTGAGTCGGGGTGGAAACAAGAGACCCAGTACTTC. This sequence encodes CSVESGWKQETQYF.

The J gene is TRBJ1-2, the V gene TRBV28; D unclear. Germline CDR1 and CDR2: MDHEN and SYDVKM. V lost 6 bases and J lost 3, with 11 bases in between. This CDR3 spans 13 amino acids. CDR3 amino acids: CASRVNWDYGYTF. The CDR3 DNA reads as TGTGCCAGCAGAGTAAATTGGGACTATGGCTACACCTTC.

In its sample, this clonotype was seen once. The rearrangement links TRBV4-3 to TRBJ2-7; weak D call: TRBD1 (5 bases). CDR1 is LGHNA and CDR2 is YSLEER in the germline V gene. This CDR3 region has 15 residues. Trimming shortened V by 0 bases and J by 3 bases, and 12 bases separated the two germline ends. The DNA of the CDR3 is TGCGCCAGCAGCCAAGATTTTTGGCAGGGCTACGAGCAGTACTTC. This gives the protein CASSQDFWQGYEQYF.

V gene TRBV28 combines with J gene TRBJ2-3; D gene ambiguous. The length of the CDR3 is 15 residues. V lost 5 bases, J lost 2 bases, and 14 bases lay in between. Germline V gene sequence: CDR1 MDHEN, CDR2 SYDVKM. The CDR3 nucleotides are TGTGCCAGCAGTCTCGGGTTTCTCAACACAGATACGCAGTATTTT. This translates into CASSLGFLNTDTQYF.

This chain connects TRBV7-9 to TRBJ2-7; tentatively, D is TRBD1 or TRBD2 (6 bases each). The CDR3 contains 13 residues. Germline V CDR1 and CDR2: SEHNR, FQNEAQ (reference sequence). Trimming removed 6 bases at V and 2 bases at J, with 11 bases between. CDR3 in DNA: TGTGCCAGCAGAGGGGGGCTCGCCTACGAGCAGTACTTC. This translates into CASRGGLAYEQYF.

The chain links TRBV20-1 to TRBJ2-3; 11 bases align to TRBD2. The junction had 2 bases not matched to a gene; V was cut back by 2 bases and J by 4 bases. Looked up from germline, CDR1 is DFQATT and CDR2 is SNEGSKA (reference sequence). The CDR3 consists of 14 residues. The CDR3 sequence: CSARLAGGPDTQYF. The CDR3 bases are TGCAGTGCTAGATTAGCGGGAGGGCCAGATACGCAGTATTTT.